The sequence of this T cell receptor beta chain was determined in a study of blood T cell repertoires in COVID-19. The ends lost 2 bases at V and 2 bases at J; junction bases unmatched: 9. CDR1 LGHNA and CDR2 YNFKEQ come from the germline V gene. The CDR3 has 16 residues. Assay used: immunoSEQ multiplex PCR; TCRdb lists only in-frame clones, some missing. The sample carries about 160,000 clones, around 93% recorded once. Material for sequencing was peripheral blood. The TCR originated in a woman aged 45 to 65 with acute or convalescent COVID-19. V is TRBV4-2 and J is TRBJ2-7, with TRBD1 matching 7 bases. CDR3 nucleotide sequence: TGTGCCAGCAGCCAAAGTCCGGGACAGCTAACCTACGAGCAGTACTTC. It codes for CASSQSPGQLTYEQYF.